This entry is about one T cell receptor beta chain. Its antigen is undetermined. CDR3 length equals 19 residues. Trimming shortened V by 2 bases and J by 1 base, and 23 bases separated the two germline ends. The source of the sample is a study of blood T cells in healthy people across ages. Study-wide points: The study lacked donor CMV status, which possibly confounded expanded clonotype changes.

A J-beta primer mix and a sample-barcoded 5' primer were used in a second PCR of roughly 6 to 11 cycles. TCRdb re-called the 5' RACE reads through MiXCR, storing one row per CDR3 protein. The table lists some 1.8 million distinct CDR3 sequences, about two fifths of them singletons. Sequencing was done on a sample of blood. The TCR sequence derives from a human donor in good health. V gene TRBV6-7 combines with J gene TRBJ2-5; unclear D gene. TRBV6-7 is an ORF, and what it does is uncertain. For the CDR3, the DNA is TGTGCCAGCAGTTACGGCCAGGTGCCTCTTCATGATGGCCAAGAGACCCAGTACTTC. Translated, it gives CASSYGQVPLHDGQETQYF.